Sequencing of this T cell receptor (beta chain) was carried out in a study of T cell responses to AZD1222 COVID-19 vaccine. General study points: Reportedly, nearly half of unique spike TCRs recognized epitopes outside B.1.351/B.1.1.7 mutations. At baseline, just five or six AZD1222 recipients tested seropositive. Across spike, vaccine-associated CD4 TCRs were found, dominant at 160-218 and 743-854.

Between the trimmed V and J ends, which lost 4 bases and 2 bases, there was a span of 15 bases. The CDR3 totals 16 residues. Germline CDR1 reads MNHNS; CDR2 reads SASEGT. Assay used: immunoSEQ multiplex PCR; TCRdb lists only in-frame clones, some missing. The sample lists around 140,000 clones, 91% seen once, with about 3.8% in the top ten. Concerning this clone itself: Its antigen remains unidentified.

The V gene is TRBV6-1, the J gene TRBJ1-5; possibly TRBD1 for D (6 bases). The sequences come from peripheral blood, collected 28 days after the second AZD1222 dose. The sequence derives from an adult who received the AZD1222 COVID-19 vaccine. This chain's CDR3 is CASSARGGGGNQPQHF. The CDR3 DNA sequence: TGTGCCAGCAGTGCCCGAGGGGGGGGAGGCAATCAGCCCCAGCATTTT.